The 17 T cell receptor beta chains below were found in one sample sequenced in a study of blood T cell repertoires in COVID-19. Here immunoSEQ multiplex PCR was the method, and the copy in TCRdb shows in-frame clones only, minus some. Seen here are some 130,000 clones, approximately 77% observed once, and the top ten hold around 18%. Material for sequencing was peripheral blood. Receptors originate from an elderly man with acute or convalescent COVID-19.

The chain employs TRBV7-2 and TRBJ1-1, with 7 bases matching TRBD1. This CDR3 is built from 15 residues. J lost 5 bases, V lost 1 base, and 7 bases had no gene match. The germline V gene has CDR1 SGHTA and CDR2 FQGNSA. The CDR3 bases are TGTGCCAGCAGCTTAGTCTTCAGGGGGAAGACTGAAGCTTTCTTT. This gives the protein CASSLVFRGKTEAFF.

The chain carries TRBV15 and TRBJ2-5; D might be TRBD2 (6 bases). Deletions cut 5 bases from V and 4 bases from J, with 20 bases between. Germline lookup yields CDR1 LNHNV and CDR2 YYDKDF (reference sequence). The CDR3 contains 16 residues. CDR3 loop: CATSPRPREDGETQYF. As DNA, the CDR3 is TGTGCCACCAGCCCACGCCCCAGGGAGGATGGAGAGACCCAGTACTTC.

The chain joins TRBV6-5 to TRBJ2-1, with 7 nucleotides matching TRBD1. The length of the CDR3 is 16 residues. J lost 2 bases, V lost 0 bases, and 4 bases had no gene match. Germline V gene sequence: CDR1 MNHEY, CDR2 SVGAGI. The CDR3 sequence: CASSYSRDRAYNEQFF. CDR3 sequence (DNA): TGTGCCAGCAGTTACTCCCGGGACAGAGCCTACAATGAGCAGTTCTTC.

CDR3 nucleotide sequence: TGCGCCAGCAGCTCAAGGACAGGGGGCCTAGAGACCCAGTACTTC. Translating gives CASSSRTGGLETQYF. The chain couples TRBV5-1 to TRBJ2-5; the match to TRBD1 covers 11 bases. The CDR3 covers 15 residues. The V gene's germline CDR1 is SGHRS and CDR2 YFSETQ. The J segment lost 4 bases and the V segment lost 3 bases, leaving 5 bases of the junction unmatched.

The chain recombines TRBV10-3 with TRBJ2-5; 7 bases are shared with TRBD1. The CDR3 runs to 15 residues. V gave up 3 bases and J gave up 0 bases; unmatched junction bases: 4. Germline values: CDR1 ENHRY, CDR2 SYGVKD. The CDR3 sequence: CAISEWDRDQETQYF. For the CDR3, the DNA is TGTGCCATCAGTGAATGGGACAGAGACCAAGAGACCCAGTACTTC.

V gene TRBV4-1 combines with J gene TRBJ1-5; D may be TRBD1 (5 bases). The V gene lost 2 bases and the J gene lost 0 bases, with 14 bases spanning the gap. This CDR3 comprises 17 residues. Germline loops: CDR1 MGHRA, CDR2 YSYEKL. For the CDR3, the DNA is TGCGCCAGCAGCCAAAGATTAGGGACTACTAGCAATCAGCCCCAGCATTTT. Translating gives CASSQRLGTTSNQPQHF.

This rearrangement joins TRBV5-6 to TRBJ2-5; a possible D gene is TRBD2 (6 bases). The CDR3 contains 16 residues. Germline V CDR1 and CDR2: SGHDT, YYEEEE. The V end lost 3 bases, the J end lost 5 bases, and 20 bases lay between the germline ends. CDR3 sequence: CASSSPDYYRSETQYF. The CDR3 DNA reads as TGTGCCAGCAGCTCGCCGGACTATTACAGGTCGGAGACCCAGTACTTC.

Here the CDR3 DNA reads TGTGCCAGCTCACCCCGGGACAGAAACTCTGGAAACACCATATATTTT. This encodes CASSPRDRNSGNTIYF. This chain links TRBV18 with TRBJ1-3; 7 bases agree with TRBD1. This CDR3 spans 16 amino acids. V dropped 3 bases and J dropped 0; count of bases not matched to a gene: 5. The germline gives CDR1 KGHSH, CDR2 LQKENI.

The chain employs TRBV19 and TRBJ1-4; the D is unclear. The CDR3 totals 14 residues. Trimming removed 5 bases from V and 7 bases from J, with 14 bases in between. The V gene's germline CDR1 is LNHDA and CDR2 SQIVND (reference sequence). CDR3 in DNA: TGTGCCAGTAGTCCGCGGGAGTTGGTTGAAAAACTGTTTTTT. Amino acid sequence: CASSPRELVEKLFF.

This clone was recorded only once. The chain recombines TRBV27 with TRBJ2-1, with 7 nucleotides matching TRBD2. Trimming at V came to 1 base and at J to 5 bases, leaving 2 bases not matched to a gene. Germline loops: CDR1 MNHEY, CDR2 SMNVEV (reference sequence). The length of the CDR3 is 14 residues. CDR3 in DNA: TGTGCCAGCAGTTTATTAGCGGGTAACAATGAGCAGTTCTTC. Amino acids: CASSLLAGNNEQFF.

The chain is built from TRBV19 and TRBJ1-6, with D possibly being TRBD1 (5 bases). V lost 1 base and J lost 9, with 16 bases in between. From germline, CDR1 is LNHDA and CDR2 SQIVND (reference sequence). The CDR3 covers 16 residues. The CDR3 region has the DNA TGTGCCAGTAGTATAGTGTTGCGGCAGGGTGGTTCACCCCTCCACTTT. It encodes CASSIVLRQGGSPLHF.

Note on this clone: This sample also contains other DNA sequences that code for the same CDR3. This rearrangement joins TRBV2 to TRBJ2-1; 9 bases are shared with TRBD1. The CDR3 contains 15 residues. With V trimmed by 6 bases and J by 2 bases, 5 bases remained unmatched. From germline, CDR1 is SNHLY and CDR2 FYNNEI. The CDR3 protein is CASSSGTGTYNEQFF. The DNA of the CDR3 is TGTGCCAGCAGCTCCGGGACAGGGACCTACAATGAGCAGTTCTTC.

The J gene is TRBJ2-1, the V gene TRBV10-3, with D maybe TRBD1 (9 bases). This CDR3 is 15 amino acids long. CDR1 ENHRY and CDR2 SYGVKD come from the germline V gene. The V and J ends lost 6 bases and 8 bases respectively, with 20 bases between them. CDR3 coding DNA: TGTGCCATCAGCCCCGGGAGGGGACAGGGTGATGAGCAGTTCTTC. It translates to CAISPGRGQGDEQFF.

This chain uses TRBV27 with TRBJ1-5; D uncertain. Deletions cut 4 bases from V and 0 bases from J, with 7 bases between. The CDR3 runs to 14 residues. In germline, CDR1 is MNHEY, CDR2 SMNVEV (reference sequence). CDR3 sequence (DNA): TGTGCCAGCAGTTCCCAGTATAGCAATCAGCCCCAGCATTTT. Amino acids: CASSSQYSNQPQHF.

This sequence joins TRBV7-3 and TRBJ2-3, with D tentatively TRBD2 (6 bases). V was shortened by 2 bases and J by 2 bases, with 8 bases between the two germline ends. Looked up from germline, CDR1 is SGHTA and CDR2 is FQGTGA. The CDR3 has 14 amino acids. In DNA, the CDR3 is TGTGCCAGCAGCTTAGCGGGACCCACAGATACGCAGTATTTT. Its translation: CASSLAGPTDTQYF.

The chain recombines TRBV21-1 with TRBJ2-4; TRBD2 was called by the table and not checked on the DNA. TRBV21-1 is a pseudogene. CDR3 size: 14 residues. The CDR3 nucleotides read TGTGCCAGCAGCATACGGGGATTCAAAAACATTCAGTACTTC. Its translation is CASSIRGFKNIQYF.

CDR3 in amino acids: CASSQTSGGSYEQYF. CDR3 in DNA: TGTGCCAGCAGCCAAACTAGCGGGGGCTCCTACGAGCAGTACTTC. This chain uses TRBV3-1 (or the pseudogene TRBV3-2) with TRBJ2-7, with TRBD2 matching 11 bases. Germline CDR1 LGHDT, CDR2 YNNKEL (reference sequence). CDR3 size: 15 residues. The V gene end was trimmed by 2 bases and the J gene end by 0 bases; junction bases not matched to a gene: 0.